The rows below give T cell receptor beta chains drawn from one sample of a study of a mutant IDH1 vaccine in newly diagnosed glioma. Which antigens these TCRs recognize remains unknown. Method: immunoSEQ multiplex PCR; TCRdb's copy keeps in-frame clones and lacks some. This sample yields around 30,000 clones, of which about four fifths are seen a single time; roughly 30% belongs to the top ten. The material was PBMCs, obtained from a glioma patient whose treatment included an IDH1 peptide vaccine. The receptors were gathered from a man aged 25 to 45 with glioma. CDR3s include the opening cysteine and the closing phenylalanine or tryptophan. The D gene is left open where the match is weak. Some rows have no size entry. The others give once, few or many, or a class for an expanded clone.

D,size,V,J,CDR3,DNA
.,once,TRBV28,TRBJ2-3,CASRPMRDPTDTQYF,TGTGCCAGCAGACCTATGAGGGACCCCACAGATACGCAGTATTTT
.,once,TRBV5-1,TRBJ2-7,CASSPYPGGFLSYEQYF,TGCGCCAGCAGCCCATATCCCGGGGGTTTTTTGTCCTACGAGCAGTACTTC
.,.,TRBV6-5,TRBJ2-7,CASRKGNRTPYEQYF,TGTGCCAGCAGGAAGGGGAACAGAACCCCCTACGAGCAGTACTTC
TRBD1,.,TRBV18,TRBJ1-6,CASSPGTGVVSYNSPLHF,TGTGCCAGCTCACCCGGGACAGGGGTTGTCTCCTATAATTCACCCCTCCACTTT
.,.,TRBV19,TRBJ2-7,CASSTIRATGRAYEQYF,TGTGCCAGTAGTACTATACGTGCGACAGGGAGGGCCTACGAGCAGTACTTC
.,.,TRBV4-1,TRBJ1-1,CASSQGVRTGTEAFF,TGCGCCAGCAGCCAAGGGGTTAGGACTGGAACTGAAGCTTTCTTT
TRBD2,.,TRBV4-1,TRBJ2-1,CASSQEGTSGGFNEQFF,TGCGCCAGCAGCCAAGAAGGGACTAGCGGGGGGTTCAATGAGCAGTTCTTC
TRBD2,once,TRBV5-1,TRBJ2-5,CASSLEASGVGETQYF,TGCGCCAGCAGCTTGGAGGCTAGCGGAGTCGGGGAGACCCAGTACTTC
TRBD1,.,TRBV11-2,TRBJ2-5,CASSNPSGTVFETQYF,TGTGCCAGCAGCAACCCCTCCGGGACAGTCTTCGAGACCCAGTACTTC
TRBD2,.,TRBV9,TRBJ2-3,CASSVVAGGGGTDTQYF,TGTGCCAGCAGCGTTGTAGCGGGAGGTGGGGGCACAGATACGCAGTATTTT
.,few,TRBV5-6,TRBJ1-4,CASSLSVFATNEKLFF,TGTGCCAGCAGCTTATCCGTTTTTGCAACTAATGAAAAACTGTTTTTT
TRBD1,few,TRBV7-3,TRBJ2-1,CASSPTDRAYNEQFF,TGTGCCAGCAGCCCGACGGACAGGGCCTACAATGAGCAGTTCTTC
.,.,TRBV7-2,TRBJ1-6,CASSLVSGNNSPLHF,TGTGCCAGCAGCTTAGTTAGCGGGAATAATTCACCCCTCCACTTT
.,.,TRBV15,TRBJ1-2,CATSRGGTSYGYTF,TGTGCCACCAGCAGAGGCGGAACCAGCTATGGCTACACCTTC
.,.,TRBV6-1,TRBJ1-2,CASSESWGWGYTF,TGTGCCAGCAGTGAATCATGGGGCTGGGGCTACACCTTC
.,.,TRBV4-3,TRBJ1-5,CASSVRPSNQPQHF,TGCGCCAGCAGTGTGCGGCCTAGCAATCAGCCCCAGCATTTT
.,.,TRBV29-1,TRBJ1-2,CSVGAGQNYGYTF,TGCAGCGTTGGGGCAGGGCAGAACTATGGCTACACCTTC
.,.,TRBV5-1,TRBJ2-5,CASSIRQKETQYF,TGCGCCAGCAGCATCCGACAGAAAGAGACCCAGTACTTC
TRBD2,.,TRBV27,TRBJ2-3,CASRGSGSPDTQYF,TGTGCCAGCAGGGGGAGCGGGAGCCCAGATACGCAGTATTTT
TRBD1,.,TRBV14,TRBJ1-1,CASSRRQGINTEAFF,TGTGCCAGCAGCCGTCGACAGGGGATTAACACTGAAGCTTTCTTT
TRBD2,.,TRBV11-2,TRBJ2-7,CASTLGTSGTYEQYF,TGTGCCAGCACCCTCGGGACTAGCGGAACTTACGAGCAGTACTTC
.,few,TRBV5-1,TRBJ1-4,CASSLEDGTKLFF,TGCGCCAGCAGCTTGGAGGATGGGACAAAACTGTTTTTT
.,.,TRBV15,TRBJ1-2,CATSRDQGTTNYGYTF,TGTGCCACCAGCCGGGACCAGGGGACGACTAACTATGGCTACACCTTC
.,.,TRBV9,TRBJ1-2,CASSVGRGGLNYGYTF,TGTGCCAGCAGCGTAGGGCGTGGGGGGTTAAACTATGGCTACACCTTC
.,.,TRBV19,TRBJ1-1,CASGTEAFF,TGTGCCAGTGGCACTGAAGCTTTCTTT
TRBD2,.,TRBV27,TRBJ2-7,CASSLPPLGSGKYEQYF,TGTGCCAGCAGTTTACCCCCCCTGGGTAGCGGGAAGTACGAGCAGTACTTC
TRBD2,.,TRBV27,TRBJ2-1,CASSFPRGGLVEQFF,TGTGCCAGCAGTTTCCCACGGGGGGGCCTGGTTGAGCAGTTCTTC
.,.,TRBV6-5,TRBJ2-2,CASSYSAGGPGELFF,TGTGCCAGCAGTTATAGCGCCGGGGGCCCGGGGGAGCTGTTTTTT
.,.,TRBV18,TRBJ1-1,CASSPTRDRLTEAFF,TGTGCCAGCTCACCAACCAGGGACCGCCTCACTGAAGCTTTCTTT
.,.,TRBV6-5,TRBJ2-7,CASSRASGDYEQYF,TGTGCCAGCAGCAGGGCCTCTGGGGACTACGAGCAGTACTTC
.,.,TRBV2,TRBJ1-6,CASGDLGNSPLHF,TGTGCCAGCGGGGATTTGGGTAATTCACCCCTCCACTTT
.,.,TRBV5-1,TRBJ2-7,CASSLRFGTYEQYF,TGCGCCAGCAGCTTACGGTTCGGGACCTACGAGCAGTACTTC
.,.,TRBV15,TRBJ1-2,CATSTNWGNGYTF,TGTGCCACCAGCACAAACTGGGGGAATGGCTACACCTTC
TRBD1,.,TRBV7-8,TRBJ2-5,CASSGRTGQETQYF,TGTGCCAGCAGCGGTAGGACAGGTCAAGAGACCCAGTACTTC
.,.,TRBV9,TRBJ2-7,CASSVDGRPHEQYF,TGTGCCAGCAGCGTAGATGGCAGGCCCCACGAGCAGTACTTC
.,.,TRBV20-1,TRBJ2-2,CSAGNTGELFF,TGCAGTGCAGGAAACACCGGGGAGCTGTTTTTT
TRBD1,.,TRBV6-1,TRBJ1-5,CASSADRNQPQHF,TGTGCCAGCAGTGCGGACAGGAATCAGCCCCAGCATTTT
.,.,TRBV20-1,TRBJ1-2,CSAVLGAGYTF,TGCAGTGCTGTCTTGGGGGCTGGCTACACCTTC
.,.,TRBV7-2,TRBJ1-1,CASSIYQRTEAFF,TGTGCCAGCAGCATATACCAAAGGACTGAAGCTTTCTTT
.,.,TRBV2,TRBJ1-5,CASTGQLHQPQHF,TGTGCCAGCACTGGACAGTTGCATCAGCCCCAGCATTTT
.,.,TRBV4-1,TRBJ1-4,CASSQDVVSDPTNEKLFF,TGCGCCAGCAGCCAAGACGTGGTGTCAGACCCAACTAATGAAAAACTGTTTTTT
TRBD2,.,TRBV10-2,TRBJ2-5,CASRGWGLAVETQYF,TGCGCCAGCAGAGGATGGGGACTAGCGGTAGAGACCCAGTACTTC
.,few,TRBV5-6,TRBJ1-1,CASSFGRVQTEAFF,TGTGCCAGCAGCTTTGGAAGGGTTCAAACTGAAGCTTTCTTT
.,.,TRBV6-5,TRBJ2-7,CASSYSTGVGEQYF,TGTGCCAGCAGTTACTCGACCGGGGTGGGGGAGCAGTACTTC
.,few,TRBV14,TRBJ1-1,CASSPRRQGEAFF,TGTGCCAGCAGCCCGAGAAGACAAGGTGAAGCTTTCTTT
TRBD1,.,TRBV5-1,TRBJ1-3,CASTQGGTGNTIYF,TGCGCCAGCACCCAGGGGGGAACTGGAAACACCATATATTTT
TRBD2,.,TRBV10-3,TRBJ2-2,CAISEEPGLATGELFF,TGTGCCATCAGTGAGGAGCCGGGACTAGCCACCGGGGAGCTGTTTTTT
.,.,TRBV7-9,TRBJ1-6,CASSFFSYNSPLHF,TGTGCCAGCAGCTTCTTTTCCTATAATTCACCCCTCCACTTT
.,.,TRBV5-8,TRBJ1-5,CASSPGDSNQPQHF,TGTGCCAGCAGCCCGGGGGATAGCAATCAGCCCCAGCATTTT
.,.,TRBV6-1,TRBJ2-7,CASSDLGVEQYF,TGTGCCAGCAGTGATTTAGGAGTCGAGCAGTACTTC
.,.,TRBV5-1,TRBJ2-1,CASSPDYSYNEQFF,TGCGCCAGCAGCCCAGACTACTCCTACAATGAGCAGTTCTTC
TRBD1,.,TRBV30,TRBJ1-2,CAWSTGTGIGDGYTF,TGTGCCTGGAGTACCGGGACAGGGATAGGGGATGGCTACACCTTC
.,.,TRBV7-2,TRBJ1-2,CASSLGQNNYGYTF,TGTGCCAGCAGCTTGGGGCAGAATAACTATGGCTACACCTTC
TRBD1,.,TRBV5-1,TRBJ1-4,CASSQGTGRGEKLFF,TGCGCCAGCAGCCAGGGGACAGGCAGGGGCGAAAAACTGTTTTTT
.,few,TRBV14,TRBJ2-3,CASSRNWQDTQYF,TGTGCCAGCAGCCGGAATTGGCAAGATACGCAGTATTTT